This T cell receptor (beta chain) stems from a study of CD8+ T cells in alopecia areata. Study-level information: Treated patients received oral tofacitinib, 5 to 10 mg twice daily. Severity scoring for treated patients was based on the percentage of affected scalp area.

The CDR3 is made up of 17 amino acids. Per germline, CDR1 SEHNR and CDR2 FQNEAQ (reference sequence). Losses at the gene ends were 4 bases for V and 2 bases for J; bases not matched to a gene: 8. Following RNA extraction, reverse transcription yielded cDNA that acted as the sequencing template. TCRdb keeps only in-frame clones here, not all; method: immunoSEQ multiplex PCR. The data hold around 270,000 clones, with about three fifths observed a single time. Findings of the study overall: It was observed that many expanded lesional clones persisted in scalp and blood during tofacitinib.

The sample's treatment: oral pan-JAK inhibitor, 5-10 mg twice daily. Individuals with alopecia areata gave both lesional scalp punch biopsies and peripheral blood for collection. Notes on this clone: Its specificity is not known.

The chain uses TRBV7-9 and TRBJ2-3, with TRBD2 matching over 11 bases. This specimen consisted of CD4+ T cells sorted from blood, obtained at week 24, from a patient treated with tofacitinib. The sequence was collected from a human donor with alopecia areata. The CDR3 loop reads CASSSLASGGSTDTQYF. CDR3 sequence (DNA): TGTGCCAGCAGCTCACTCGCTAGCGGGGGGTCCACAGATACGCAGTATTTT.